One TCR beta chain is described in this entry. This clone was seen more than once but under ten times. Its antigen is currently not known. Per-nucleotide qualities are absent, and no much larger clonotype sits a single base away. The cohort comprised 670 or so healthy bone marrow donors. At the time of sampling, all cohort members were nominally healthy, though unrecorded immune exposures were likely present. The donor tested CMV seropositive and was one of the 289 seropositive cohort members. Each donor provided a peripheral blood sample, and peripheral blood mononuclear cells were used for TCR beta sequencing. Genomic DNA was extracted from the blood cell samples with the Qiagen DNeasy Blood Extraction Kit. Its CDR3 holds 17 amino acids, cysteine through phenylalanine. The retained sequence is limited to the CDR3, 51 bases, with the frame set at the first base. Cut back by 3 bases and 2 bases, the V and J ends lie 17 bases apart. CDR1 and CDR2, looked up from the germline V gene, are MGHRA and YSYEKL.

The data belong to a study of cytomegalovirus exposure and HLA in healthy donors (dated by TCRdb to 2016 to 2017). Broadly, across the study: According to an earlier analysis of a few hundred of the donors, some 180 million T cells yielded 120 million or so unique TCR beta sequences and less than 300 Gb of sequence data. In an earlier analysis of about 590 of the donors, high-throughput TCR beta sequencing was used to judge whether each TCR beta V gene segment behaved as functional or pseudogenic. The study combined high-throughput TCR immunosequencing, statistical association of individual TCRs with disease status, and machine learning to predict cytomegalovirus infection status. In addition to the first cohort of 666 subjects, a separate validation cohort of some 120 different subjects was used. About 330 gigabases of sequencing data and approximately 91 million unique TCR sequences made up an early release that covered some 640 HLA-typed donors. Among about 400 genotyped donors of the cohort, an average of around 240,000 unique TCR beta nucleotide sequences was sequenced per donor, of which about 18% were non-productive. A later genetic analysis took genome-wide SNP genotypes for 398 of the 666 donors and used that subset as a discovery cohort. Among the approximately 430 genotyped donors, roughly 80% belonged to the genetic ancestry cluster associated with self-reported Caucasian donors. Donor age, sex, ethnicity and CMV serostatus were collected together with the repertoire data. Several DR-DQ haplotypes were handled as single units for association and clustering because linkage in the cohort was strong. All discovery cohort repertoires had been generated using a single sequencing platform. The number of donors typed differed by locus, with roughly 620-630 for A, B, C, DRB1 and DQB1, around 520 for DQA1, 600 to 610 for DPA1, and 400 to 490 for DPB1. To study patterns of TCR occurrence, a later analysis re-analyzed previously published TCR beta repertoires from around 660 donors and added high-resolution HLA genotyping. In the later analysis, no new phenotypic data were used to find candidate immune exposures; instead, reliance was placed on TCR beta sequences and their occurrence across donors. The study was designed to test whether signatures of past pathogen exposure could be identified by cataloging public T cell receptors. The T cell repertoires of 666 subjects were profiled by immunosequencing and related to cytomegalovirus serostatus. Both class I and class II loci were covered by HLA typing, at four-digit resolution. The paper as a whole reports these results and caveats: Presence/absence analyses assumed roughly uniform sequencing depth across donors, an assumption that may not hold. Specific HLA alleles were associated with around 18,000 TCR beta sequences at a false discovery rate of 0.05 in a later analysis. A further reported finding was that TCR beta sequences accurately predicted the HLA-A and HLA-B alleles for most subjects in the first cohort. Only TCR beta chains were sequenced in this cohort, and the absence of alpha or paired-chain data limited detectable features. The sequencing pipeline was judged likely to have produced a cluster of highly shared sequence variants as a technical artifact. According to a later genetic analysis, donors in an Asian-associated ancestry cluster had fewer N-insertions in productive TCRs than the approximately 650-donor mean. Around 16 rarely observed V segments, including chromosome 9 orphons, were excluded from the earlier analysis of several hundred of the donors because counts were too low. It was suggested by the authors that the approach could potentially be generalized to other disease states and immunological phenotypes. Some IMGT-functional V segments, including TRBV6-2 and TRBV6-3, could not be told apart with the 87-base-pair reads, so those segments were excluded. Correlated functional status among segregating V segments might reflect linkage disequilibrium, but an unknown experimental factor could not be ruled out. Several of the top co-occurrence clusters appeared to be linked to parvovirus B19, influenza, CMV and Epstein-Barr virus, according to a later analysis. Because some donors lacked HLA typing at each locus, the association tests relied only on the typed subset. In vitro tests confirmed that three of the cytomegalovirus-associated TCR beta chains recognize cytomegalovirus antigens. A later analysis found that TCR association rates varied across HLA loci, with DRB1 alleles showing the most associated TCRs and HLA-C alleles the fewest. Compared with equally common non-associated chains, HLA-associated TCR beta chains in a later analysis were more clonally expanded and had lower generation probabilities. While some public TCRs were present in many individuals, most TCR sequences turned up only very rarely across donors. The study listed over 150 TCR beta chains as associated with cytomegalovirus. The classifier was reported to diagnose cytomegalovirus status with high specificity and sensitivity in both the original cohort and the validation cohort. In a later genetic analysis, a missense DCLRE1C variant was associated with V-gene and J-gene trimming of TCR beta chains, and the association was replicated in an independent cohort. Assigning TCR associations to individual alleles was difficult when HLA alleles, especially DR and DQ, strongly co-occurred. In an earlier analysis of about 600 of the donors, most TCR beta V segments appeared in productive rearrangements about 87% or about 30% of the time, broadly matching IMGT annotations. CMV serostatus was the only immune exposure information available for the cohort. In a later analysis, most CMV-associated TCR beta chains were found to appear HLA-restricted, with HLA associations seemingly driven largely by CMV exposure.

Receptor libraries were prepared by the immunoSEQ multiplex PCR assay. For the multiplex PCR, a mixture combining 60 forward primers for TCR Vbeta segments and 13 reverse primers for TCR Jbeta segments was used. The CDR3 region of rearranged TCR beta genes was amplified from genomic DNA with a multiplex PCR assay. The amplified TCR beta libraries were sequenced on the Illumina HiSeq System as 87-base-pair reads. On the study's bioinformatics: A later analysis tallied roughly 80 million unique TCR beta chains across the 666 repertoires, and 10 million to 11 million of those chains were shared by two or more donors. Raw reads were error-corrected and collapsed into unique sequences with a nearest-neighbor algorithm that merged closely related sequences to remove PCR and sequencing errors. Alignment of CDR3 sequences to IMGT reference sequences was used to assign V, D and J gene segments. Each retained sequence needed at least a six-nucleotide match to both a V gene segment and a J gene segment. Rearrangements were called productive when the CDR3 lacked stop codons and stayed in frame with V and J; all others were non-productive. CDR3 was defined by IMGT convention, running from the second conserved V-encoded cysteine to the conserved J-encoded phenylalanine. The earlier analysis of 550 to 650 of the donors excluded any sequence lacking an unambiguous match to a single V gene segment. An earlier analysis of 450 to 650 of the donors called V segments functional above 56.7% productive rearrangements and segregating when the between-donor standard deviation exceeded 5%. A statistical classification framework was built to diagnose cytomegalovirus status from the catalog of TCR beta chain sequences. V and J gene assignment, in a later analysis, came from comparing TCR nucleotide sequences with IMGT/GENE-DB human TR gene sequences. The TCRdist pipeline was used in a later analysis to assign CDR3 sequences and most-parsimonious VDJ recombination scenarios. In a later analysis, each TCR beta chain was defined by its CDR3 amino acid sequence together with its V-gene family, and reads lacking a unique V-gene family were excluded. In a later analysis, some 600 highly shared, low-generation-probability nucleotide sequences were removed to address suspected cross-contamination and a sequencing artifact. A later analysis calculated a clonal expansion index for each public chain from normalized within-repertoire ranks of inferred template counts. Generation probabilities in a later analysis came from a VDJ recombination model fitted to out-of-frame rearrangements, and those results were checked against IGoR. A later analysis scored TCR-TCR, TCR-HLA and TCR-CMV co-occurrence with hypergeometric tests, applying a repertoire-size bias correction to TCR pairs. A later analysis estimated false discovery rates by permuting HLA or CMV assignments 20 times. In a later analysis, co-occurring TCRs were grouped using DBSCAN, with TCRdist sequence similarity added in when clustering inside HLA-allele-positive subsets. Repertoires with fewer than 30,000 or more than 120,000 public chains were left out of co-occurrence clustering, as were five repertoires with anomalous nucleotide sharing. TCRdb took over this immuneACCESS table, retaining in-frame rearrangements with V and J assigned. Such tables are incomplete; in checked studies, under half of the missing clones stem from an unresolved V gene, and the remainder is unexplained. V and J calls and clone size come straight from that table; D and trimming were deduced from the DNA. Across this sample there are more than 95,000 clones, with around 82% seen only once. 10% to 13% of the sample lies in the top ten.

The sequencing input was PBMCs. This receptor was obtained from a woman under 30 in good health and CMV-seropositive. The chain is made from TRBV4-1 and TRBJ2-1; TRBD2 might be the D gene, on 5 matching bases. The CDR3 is CASSQANLAFAYNEQFF. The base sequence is TGCGCCAGCAGCCAGGCCAACTTAGCGTTCGCCTACAATGAGCAGTTCTTC.